The next 5 T cell receptor beta chains were all read from a single sample in a study of OX40 agonist ivuxolimab in advanced cancers. Receptor amplification or capture employed the immunoSEQ multiplex PCR assay. TCRdb holds this immuneACCESS table with in-frame rearrangements only. Some clones are missing; in checked studies, unresolved V genes explain under half, and the rest has no known cause. The sample records some 73,000 clones, over 80% of which are singletons. Together, the top ten hold 0.4% to 0.65% of the sample. Source: CD4+ or CD8+ T cells sorted from blood, taken in a trial of the OX40 agonist ivuxolimab. All receptors come from an adult with an advanced solid tumor such as melanoma, head and neck, liver or kidney cancer.

This clone was recorded once. The CDR3: CASSYSWGSGYTF. The DNA of the CDR3 is TGTGCCAGCAGTTACTCATGGGGGTCTGGCTACACCTTC. The chain combines TRBV6-6 with TRBJ1-2, with D tentatively TRBD1 (5 bases). This CDR3 has 13 amino acids. Germline CDR1 MNHNY, CDR2 SVGAGI (reference sequence). The ends were cut back, 0 bases at V and 7 bases at J, with 9 bases in the middle.

CDR3 sequence reads: CASSPNSGMYNEQFF. DNA of the CDR3: TGTGCCAGCAGCCCAAACAGCGGGATGTACAATGAGCAGTTCTTC. The chain couples TRBV7-9 to TRBJ2-1, with 7 positions matching TRBD2. Germline CDR1 reads SEHNR; CDR2 reads FQNEAQ (reference sequence). V was pared by 5 bases and J by 4 bases, with 8 bases of the junction left unmatched. The CDR3 covers 15 residues.

The chain joins TRBV5-4 to TRBJ1-5; 10 nucleotides agree with TRBD1. Germline lookup yields CDR1 SGHNT and CDR2 YYREEE (reference sequence). This CDR3 is built from 14 residues. V trimming: 4 bases; J trimming: 5 bases; junction bases outside the gene matches: 3. The CDR3 DNA sequence: TGTGCCAGCAGCCGACAGGGGGCGGATCAGCCCCAGCATTTT. Translating gives CASSRQGADQPQHF.

The chain recombines TRBV9 with TRBJ2-2; 7 bases agree with TRBD2. After removal of 0 bases from V and 5 bases from J, the junction contained 7 bases not matched to a gene. CDR1 and CDR2 from the germline V gene are SGDLS and YYNGEE. The CDR3 covers 16 residues. CDR3 residues: CASSVGAGEQTGELFF. CDR3 bases: TGTGCCAGCAGCGTAGGGGCGGGAGAGCAGACCGGGGAGCTGTTTTTT. The entire variable domain, with the rest obtained from reference TRBV9 and TRBJ2-2, is as follows: DSGVTQTPKHLITATGQRVTLRCSPRSGDLSVYWYQQSLDQGLQFLIQYYNGEERAKGNILERFSAQQFPDLHSELNLSSLELGDSALYFCASSVGAGEQTGELFFGEGSRLTVL.

V usage is TRBV21-1 and J usage is TRBJ2-5; whether TRBD2, the table's D call, matches the DNA was not checked. TRBV21-1 is tagged as a pseudogene. The CDR3 loop spans 17 amino acids. CDR3 DNA sequence: TGTGCCAGCAGCTTCCCGGGGCTAGCGGGAAGGCAAGAGACCCAGTACTTC. This codes for CASSFPGLAGRQETQYF.